The present T cell receptor beta chain was sequenced within a study of identical twins. Study observations and caveats: Interpretation of the results relied on cross-sectional statistical analysis and not on following the same donors. The models gave estimates that fell short of the out-of-frame TCR alpha sharing seen in monozygotic twins.

This clonotype was seen many times. Its antigen is still unknown. In TCRdb, the 5' RACE reads were re-called with MiXCR into one record per CDR3 protein. This table holds hundreds of thousands of distinct CDR3 sequences, around 8.8% found once. V was cut by 5 bases and J by 0 bases, with 12 bases left in between. The CDR3 spans 15 residues. Another study also made use of these data, one on yellow fever vaccine responses in identical twins.

This receptor was identified in a woman aged 18 to 35 in good health. V is TRBV12-3 or TRBV12-4 and J is TRBJ2-3; TRBD1 might be the D (5 bases). The sequencing sample was made of memory (CD45RO+) T cells sorted from blood. Here the CDR3 DNA reads TGTGCCAGCAGTCCCGACAGACCTAGCACAGATACGCAGTATTTT. It yields the protein CASSPDRPSTDTQYF.